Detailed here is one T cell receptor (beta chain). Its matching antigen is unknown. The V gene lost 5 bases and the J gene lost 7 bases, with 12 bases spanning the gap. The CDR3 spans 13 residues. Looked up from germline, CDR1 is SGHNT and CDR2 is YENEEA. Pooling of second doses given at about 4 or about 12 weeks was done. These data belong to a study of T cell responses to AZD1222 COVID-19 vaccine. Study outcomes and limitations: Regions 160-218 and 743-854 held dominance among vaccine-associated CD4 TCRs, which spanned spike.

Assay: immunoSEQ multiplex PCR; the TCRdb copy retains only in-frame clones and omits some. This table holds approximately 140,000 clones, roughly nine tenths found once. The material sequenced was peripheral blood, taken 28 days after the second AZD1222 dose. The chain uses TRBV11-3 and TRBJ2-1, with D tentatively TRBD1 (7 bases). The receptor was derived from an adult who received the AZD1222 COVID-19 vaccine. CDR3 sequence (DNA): TGTGCCAGCAGCCCTCCAGGGGGGAATGAGCAGTTCTTC. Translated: CASSPPGGNEQFF.